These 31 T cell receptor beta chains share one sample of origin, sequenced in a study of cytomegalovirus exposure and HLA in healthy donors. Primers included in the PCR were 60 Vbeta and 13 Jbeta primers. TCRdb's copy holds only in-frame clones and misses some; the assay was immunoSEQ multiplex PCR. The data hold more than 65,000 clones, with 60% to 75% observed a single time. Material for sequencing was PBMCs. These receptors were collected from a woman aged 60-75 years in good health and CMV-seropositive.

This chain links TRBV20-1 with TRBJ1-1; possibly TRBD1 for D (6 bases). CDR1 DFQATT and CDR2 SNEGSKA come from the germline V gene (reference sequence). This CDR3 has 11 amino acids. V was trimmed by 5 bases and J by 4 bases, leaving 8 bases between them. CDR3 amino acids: CSAPGATEAFF. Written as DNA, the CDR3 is TGCAGTGCTCCAGGGGCCACTGAAGCTTTCTTT.

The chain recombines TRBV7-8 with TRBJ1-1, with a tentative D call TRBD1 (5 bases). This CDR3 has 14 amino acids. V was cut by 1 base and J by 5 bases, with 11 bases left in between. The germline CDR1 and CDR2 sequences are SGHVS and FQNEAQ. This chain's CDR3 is CASSLVSTETEAFF. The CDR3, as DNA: TGTGCCAGCAGCTTAGTGTCGACAGAGACTGAAGCTTTCTTT.

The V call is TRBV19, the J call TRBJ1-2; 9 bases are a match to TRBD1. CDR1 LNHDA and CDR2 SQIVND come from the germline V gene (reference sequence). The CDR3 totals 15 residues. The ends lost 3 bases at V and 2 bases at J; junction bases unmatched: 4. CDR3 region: CASSIKDRGNYGYTF. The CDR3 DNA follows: TGTGCCAGTAGTATTAAAGACAGGGGGAACTATGGCTACACCTTC.

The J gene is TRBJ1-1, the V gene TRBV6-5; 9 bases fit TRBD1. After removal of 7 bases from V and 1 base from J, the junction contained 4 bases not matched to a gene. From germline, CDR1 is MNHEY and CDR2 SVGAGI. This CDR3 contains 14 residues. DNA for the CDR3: TGTGCCAGCAAGCAGGACAGGGGGAACACTGAAGCTTTCTTT. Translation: CASKQDRGNTEAFF.

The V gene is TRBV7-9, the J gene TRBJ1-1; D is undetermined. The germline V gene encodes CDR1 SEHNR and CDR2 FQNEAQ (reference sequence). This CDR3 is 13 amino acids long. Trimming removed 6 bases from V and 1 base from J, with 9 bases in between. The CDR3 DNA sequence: TGTGCCAGCAGGAGGGTCACGAACACTGAAGCTTTCTTT. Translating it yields CASRRVTNTEAFF.

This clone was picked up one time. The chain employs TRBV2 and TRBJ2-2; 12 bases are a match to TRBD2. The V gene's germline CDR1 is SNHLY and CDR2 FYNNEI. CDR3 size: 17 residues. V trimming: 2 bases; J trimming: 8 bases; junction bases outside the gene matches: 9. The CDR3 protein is CASSEKRTSGRIGELFF. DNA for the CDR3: TGTGCCAGCAGTGAAAAGAGAACTAGCGGGAGGATTGGGGAGCTGTTTTTT.

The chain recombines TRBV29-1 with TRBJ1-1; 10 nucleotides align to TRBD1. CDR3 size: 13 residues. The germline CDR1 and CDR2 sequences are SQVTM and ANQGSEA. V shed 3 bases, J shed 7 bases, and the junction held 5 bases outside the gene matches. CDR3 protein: CSVDNGQGVEAFF. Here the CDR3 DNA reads TGCAGCGTTGATAATGGACAGGGGGTTGAAGCTTTCTTT. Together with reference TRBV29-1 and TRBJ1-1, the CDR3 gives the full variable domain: SAVISQKPSRDICQRGTSLTIQCQVDSQVTMMFWYRQQPGQSLTLIATANQGSEATYESGFVIDKFPISRPNLTFSTLTVSNMSPEDSSIYLCSVDNGQGVEAFFGQGTRLTVV.

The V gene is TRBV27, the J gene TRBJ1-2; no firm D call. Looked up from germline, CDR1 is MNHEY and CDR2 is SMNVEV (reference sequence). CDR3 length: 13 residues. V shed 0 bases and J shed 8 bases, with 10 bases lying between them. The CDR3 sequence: CASSLSGYDGYTF. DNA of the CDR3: TGTGCCAGCAGTTTATCCGGGTATGACGGCTACACCTTC.

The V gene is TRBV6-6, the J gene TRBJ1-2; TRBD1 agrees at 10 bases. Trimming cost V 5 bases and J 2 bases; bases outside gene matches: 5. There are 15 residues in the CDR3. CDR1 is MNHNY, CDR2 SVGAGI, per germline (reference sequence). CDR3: CASSQPGQGNYGYTF. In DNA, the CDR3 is TGTGCCAGCAGTCAACCGGGACAGGGGAACTATGGCTACACCTTC.

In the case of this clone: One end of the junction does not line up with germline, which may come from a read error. CDR3 DNA sequence: TGTTCCAGCAGCCCTCCGTCGGGACAACAGCATTTT. It translates to CSSSPPSGQQHF. The chain has TRBV7-9 and TRBJ1-5; D is perhaps TRBD1 (6 bases). The CDR3 length is 12 residues. Germline V lookup: CDR1 SEHNR, CDR2 FQNEAQ (reference sequence). The complete variable domain, with remaining parts taken from reference TRBV7-9 and TRBJ1-5, reads DTGVSQNPRHKITKRGQNVTFRCDPISEHNRLYWYRQTLGQGPEFLTYFQNEAQLEKSRLLSDRFSAERPKGSFSTLEIQRTEQGDSAMYLCSSSPPSGQQHFGDGTRLSIL.

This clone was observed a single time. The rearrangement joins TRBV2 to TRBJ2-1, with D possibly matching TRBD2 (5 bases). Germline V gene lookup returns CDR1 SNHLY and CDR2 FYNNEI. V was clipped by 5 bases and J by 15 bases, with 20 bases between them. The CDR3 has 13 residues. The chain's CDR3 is CASSPGSKTTPFF. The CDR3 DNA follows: TGTGCCAGCAGTCCCGGGTCCAAGACTACTCCGTTCTTC.

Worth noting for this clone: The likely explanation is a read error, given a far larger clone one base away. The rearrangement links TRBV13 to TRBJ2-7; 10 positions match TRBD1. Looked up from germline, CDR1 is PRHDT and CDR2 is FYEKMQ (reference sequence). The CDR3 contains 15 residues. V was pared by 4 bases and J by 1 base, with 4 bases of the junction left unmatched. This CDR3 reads CASSCRDRGSYEQYF. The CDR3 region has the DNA TGTGCCAGCAGCTGCCGGGACAGGGGATCCTACGAGCAGTACTTC. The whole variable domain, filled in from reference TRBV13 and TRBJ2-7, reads AAGVIQSPRHLIKEKRETATLKCYPIPRHDTVYWYQQGPGQDPQFLISFYEKMQSDKGSIPDRFSAQQFSDYHSELNMSSLELGDSALYFCASSCRDRGSYEQYFGPGTRLTVT.

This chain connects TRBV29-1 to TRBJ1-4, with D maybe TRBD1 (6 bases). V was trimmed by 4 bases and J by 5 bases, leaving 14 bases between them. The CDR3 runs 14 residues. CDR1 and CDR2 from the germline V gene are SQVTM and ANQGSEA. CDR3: CSVGQGLGNEKLFF. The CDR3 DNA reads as TGCAGCGTTGGCCAGGGGTTAGGGAATGAAAAACTGTTTTTT.

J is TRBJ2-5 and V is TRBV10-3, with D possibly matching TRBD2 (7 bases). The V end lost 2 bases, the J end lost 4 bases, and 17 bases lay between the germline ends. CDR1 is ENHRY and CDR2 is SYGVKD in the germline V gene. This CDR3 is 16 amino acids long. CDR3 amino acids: CAISEGTGGPGETQYF. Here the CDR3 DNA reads TGTGCCATCAGTGAGGGTACGGGGGGCCCCGGAGAGACCCAGTACTTC.

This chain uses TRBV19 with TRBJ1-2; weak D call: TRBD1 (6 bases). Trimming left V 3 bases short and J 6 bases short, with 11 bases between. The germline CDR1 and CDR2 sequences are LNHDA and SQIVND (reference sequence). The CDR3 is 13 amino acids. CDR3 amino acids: CASSMGGADGYTF. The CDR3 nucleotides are TGTGCCAGTAGTATGGGGGGGGCGGATGGCTACACCTTC.

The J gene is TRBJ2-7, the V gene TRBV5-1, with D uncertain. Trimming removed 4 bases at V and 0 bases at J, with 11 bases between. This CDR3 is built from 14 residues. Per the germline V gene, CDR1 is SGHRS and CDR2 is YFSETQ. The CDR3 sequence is CASSPGSSSYEQYF. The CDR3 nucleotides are TGCGCCAGCAGCCCCGGGTCTTCCTCCTACGAGCAGTACTTC.

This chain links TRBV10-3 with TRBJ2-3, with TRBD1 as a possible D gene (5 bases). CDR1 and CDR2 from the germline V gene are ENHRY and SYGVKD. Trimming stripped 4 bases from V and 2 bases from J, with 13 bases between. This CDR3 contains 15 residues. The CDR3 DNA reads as TGTGCCATCAGTGGGGGCACGCCCAACACAGATACGCAGTATTTT. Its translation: CAISGGTPNTDTQYF.

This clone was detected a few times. This chain's CDR3 is CASSQGQGAEQYF. CDR3 DNA sequence: TGCGCCAGCAGCCAAGGACAGGGGGCCGAGCAGTACTTC. The chain links TRBV4-1 to TRBJ2-7, with TRBD1 matching 10 bases. This CDR3 is 13 amino acids long. With 1 base clipped from V and 6 bases from J, the junction kept 0 bases outside the gene matches. Germline CDR1 reads MGHRA; CDR2 reads YSYEKL.

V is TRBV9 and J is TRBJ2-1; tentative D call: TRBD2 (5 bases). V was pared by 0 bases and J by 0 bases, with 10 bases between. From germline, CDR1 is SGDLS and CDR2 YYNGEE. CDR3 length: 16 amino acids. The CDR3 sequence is CASSVGRRSSYNEQFF. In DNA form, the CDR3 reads TGTGCCAGCAGCGTAGGGAGGCGTAGCTCCTACAATGAGCAGTTCTTC.

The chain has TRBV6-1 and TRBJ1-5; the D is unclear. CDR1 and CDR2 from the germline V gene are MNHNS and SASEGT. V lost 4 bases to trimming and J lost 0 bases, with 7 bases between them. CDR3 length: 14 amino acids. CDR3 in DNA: TGTGCCAGCAGTGCGGAGTATAGCAATCAGCCCCAGCATTTT. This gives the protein CASSAEYSNQPQHF.

CDR3 in DNA: TGTGCCAGTAGTAACAGGGAGGGCCAGCCCCAGCATTTT. This encodes CASSNREGQPQHF. This chain uses TRBV19 with TRBJ1-5, with a possible D match to TRBD1 (6 bases). Germline loops: CDR1 LNHDA, CDR2 SQIVND (reference sequence). The CDR3 spans 13 residues. V gave up 4 bases and J gave up 7 bases, with 11 bases separating them.

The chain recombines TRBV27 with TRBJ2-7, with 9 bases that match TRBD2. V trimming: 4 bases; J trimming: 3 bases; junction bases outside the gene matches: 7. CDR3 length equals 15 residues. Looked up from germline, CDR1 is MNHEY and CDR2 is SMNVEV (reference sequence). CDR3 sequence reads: CASSSRAGGGYEQYF. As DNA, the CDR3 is TGTGCCAGCAGTTCCCGGGCGGGAGGGGGCTACGAGCAGTACTTC.

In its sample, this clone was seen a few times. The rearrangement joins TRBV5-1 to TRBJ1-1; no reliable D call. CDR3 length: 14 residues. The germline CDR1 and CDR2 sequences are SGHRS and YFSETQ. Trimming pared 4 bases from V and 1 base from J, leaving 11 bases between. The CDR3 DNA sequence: TGCGCCAGCAGCGCAACAATACCGAACACTGAAGCTTTCTTT. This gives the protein CASSATIPNTEAFF.

The chain's CDR3 is CASSLAPGGKTEAFF. CDR3 sequence (DNA): TGTGCCAGCAGCTTAGCGCCTGGGGGCAAGACTGAAGCTTTCTTT. J is TRBJ1-1 and V is TRBV7-9; maybe TRBD1 (6 bases). CDR3 length: 15 amino acids. Germline CDR1 SEHNR, CDR2 FQNEAQ (reference sequence). The ends were cut back, 0 bases at V and 5 bases at J, with 13 bases in the middle.

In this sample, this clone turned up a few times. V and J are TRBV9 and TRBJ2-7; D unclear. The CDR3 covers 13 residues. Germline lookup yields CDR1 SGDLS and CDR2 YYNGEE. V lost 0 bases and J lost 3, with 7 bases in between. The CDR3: CASSVGEHYEQYF. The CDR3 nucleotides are TGTGCCAGCAGCGTAGGTGAACACTACGAGCAGTACTTC.

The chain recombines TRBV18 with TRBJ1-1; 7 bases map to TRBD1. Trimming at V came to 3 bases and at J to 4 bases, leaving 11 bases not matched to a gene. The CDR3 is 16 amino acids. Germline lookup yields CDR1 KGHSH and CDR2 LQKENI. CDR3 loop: CASSPEGAGRFTEAFF. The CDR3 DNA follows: TGTGCCAGCTCACCGGAGGGGGCAGGGAGGTTCACTGAAGCTTTCTTT.

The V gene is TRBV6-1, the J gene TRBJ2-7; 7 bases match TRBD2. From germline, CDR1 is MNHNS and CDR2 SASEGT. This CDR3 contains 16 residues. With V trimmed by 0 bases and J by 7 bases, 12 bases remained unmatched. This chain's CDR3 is CASSEASAGVSEEQYF. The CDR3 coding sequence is TGTGCCAGCAGTGAAGCGTCGGCGGGGGTCTCGGAGGAGCAGTACTTC.

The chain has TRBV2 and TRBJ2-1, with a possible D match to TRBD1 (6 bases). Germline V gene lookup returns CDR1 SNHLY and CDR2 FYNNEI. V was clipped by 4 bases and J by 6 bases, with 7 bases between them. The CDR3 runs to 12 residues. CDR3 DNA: TGTGCCAGCAGTGCAGGGGCCAATGAGCAGTTCTTC. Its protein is CASSAGANEQFF. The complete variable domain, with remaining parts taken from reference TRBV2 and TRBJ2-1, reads EPEVTQTPSHQVTQMGQEVILRCVPISNHLYFYWYRQILGQKVEFLVSFYNNEISEKSEIFDDQFSVERPDGSNFTLKIRSTKLEDSAMYFCASSAGANEQFFGPGTRLTVL.

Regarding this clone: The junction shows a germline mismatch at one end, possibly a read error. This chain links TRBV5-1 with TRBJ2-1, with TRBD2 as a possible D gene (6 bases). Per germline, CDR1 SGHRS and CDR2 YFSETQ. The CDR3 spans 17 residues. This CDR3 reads CANSLMPSVTSYNEQFF. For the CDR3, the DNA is TGCGCCAACAGCTTGATGCCTAGCGTCACCTCCTACAATGAGCAGTTCTTC.

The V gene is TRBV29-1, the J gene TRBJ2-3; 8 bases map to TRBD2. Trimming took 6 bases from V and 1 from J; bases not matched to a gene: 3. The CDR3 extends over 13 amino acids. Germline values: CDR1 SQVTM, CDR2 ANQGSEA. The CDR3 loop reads CSVNGGGTDTQYF. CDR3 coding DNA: TGCAGCGTGAACGGGGGGGGCACAGATACGCAGTATTTT.

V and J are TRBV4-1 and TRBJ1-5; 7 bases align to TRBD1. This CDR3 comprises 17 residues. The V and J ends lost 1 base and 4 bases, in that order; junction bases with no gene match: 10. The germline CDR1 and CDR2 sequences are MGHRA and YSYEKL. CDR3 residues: CASSQGGQRGYNQPQHF. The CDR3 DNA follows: TGCGCCAGCAGCCAAGGGGGACAGAGGGGGTATAATCAGCCCCAGCATTTT.